The present T cell receptor (beta chain) was sequenced within a study of cytomegalovirus exposure and HLA in healthy donors. CDR1 is SGHDT, CDR2 YYEEEE, per germline. The V end was cut by 0 bases, the J end by 3 bases, with 10 bases between. This CDR3 has 14 amino acids. It was with 60 Vbeta and 13 Jbeta primers that the PCR ran. TCRdb's table, derived via immunoSEQ multiplex PCR, lists solely in-frame clones and lacks some. The data contain about 190,000 clones, about 81% of them seen just once; the ten biggest clones take up less than 0.85%. This clone was detected once. The sample comprised PBMCs. V is TRBV5-6 and J is TRBJ2-7; D is perhaps TRBD1 (6 bases). This clonotype was sampled from a young woman in good health and CMV-seronegative. The CDR3 bases are TGTGCCAGCAGCTTGGGGGACACCGGCTACGAGCAGTACTTC. Its protein product is CASSLGDTGYEQYF.